A single T cell receptor beta chain is shown here with its context. Its antigen is still unknown. The CDR3 length is 14 residues. Germline loops: CDR1 MGHDK, CDR2 SYGVNS. J gave up 5 bases and V 8 bases, and 4 bases lay outside the gene matches. The protocol was immunoSEQ multiplex PCR, while the TCRdb copy is restricted to in-frame clones and leaves out a portion. The data show some 26,000 clones, approximately 82% seen once. This sample stems from a study of T cell clonotyping in hematopoietic cell transplantation. The sample's time point: recipient sample about 28 days before transplant, after cytoreduction. Study-wide points: Few recipient clonotypes overlapped donors; over 95% were de novo at given depth. No sorting was done, leaving CD4 and CD8 contributions mixed.

The chain employs TRBV25-1 and TRBJ1-6; 9 bases agree with TRBD1. The TCR sequence derives from a man in his forties or fifties with acute myeloid leukemia. Some clones in this sample may be carry-over from other donors' samples. This material consisted of peripheral blood mononuclear cells, taken before stem cell transplant. This CDR3 reads CASSWDRDNSPLHF. The CDR3, as DNA: TGTGCCAGCTCTTGGGACAGGGATAATTCACCCCTCCACTTT.